This TCR beta chain was found in a study of shared T cell receptors in the human thymus. Germline CDR1 MGHRA, CDR2 YSYEKL. CDR3 length: 16 residues. V lost 2 bases to trimming and J lost 6 bases; unmatched junction nucleotides: 11. Here immunoSEQ multiplex PCR was the method, and the copy in TCRdb shows in-frame clones only, minus some. The table records hundreds of thousands of clones, 85% to 90% of them present only once. This clone was picked up one time. The same sample was also used in a study of human thymus T cells. That publication notes: Both thymic and peripheral blood repertoires showed apparently biased V and J usage.

This rearrangement joins TRBV4-1 to TRBJ2-3; 7 positions match TRBD2. The source material was thymocytes. The source is a boy younger than two with a congenital heart defect. The DNA for the CDR3 is TGCGCCAGCAGCCAAAAGGGAGGGACGTTAGGGGATACGCAGTATTTT. Protein: CASSQKGGTLGDTQYF.